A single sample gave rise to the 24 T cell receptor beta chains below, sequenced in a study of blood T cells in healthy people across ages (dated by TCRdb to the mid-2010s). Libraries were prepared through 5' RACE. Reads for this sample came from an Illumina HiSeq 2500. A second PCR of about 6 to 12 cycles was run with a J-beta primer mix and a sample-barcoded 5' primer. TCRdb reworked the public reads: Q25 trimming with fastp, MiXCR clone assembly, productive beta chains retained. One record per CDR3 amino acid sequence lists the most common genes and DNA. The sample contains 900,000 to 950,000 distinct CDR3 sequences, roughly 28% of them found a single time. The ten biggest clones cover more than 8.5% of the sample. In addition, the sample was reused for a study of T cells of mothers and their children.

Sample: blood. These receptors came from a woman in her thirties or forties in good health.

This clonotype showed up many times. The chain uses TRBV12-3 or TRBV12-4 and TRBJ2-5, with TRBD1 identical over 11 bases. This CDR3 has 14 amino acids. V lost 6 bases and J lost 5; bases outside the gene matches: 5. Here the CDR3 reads CASSRTGGKETQYF. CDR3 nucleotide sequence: TGTGCCAGCAGCCGGACAGGGGGCAAGGAGACCCAGTACTTC.

CDR3 loop: CAISESERGSSYEQYF. DNA for the CDR3: TGTGCCATCAGTGAGTCGGAACGGGGGAGCTCCTACGAGCAGTACTTC. The rearrangement uses TRBV10-3 and TRBJ2-7, with D perhaps matching TRBD2 (6 bases). The CDR3 is made up of 16 amino acids. V lost 0 bases to trimming and J lost 0 bases, with 12 bases between them. The germline V gene encodes CDR1 ENHRY and CDR2 SYGVKD.

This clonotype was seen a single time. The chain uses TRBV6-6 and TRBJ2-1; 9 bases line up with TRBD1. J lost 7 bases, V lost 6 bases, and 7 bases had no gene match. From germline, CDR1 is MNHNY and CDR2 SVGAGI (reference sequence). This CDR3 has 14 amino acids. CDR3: CASRYRDRDNEQFF. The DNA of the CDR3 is TGTGCCAGCAGATATAGGGACAGGGATAATGAGCAGTTCTTC.

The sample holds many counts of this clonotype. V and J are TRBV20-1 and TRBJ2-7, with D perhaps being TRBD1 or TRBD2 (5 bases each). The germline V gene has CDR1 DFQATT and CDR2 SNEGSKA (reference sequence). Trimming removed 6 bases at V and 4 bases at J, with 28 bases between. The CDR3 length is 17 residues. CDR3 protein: CSASVEGPTWITYEQYF. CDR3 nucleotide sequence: TGCAGTGCATCGGTAGAGGGGCCGACCTGGATAACATACGAGCAGTACTTC.

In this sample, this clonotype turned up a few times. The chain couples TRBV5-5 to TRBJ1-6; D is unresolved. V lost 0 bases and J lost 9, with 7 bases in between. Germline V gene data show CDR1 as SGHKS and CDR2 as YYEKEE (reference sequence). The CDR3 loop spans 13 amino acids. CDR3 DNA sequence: TGTGCCAGCAGCTTGGGTGTCGCTTCACCCCTCCACTTT. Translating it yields CASSLGVASPLHF.

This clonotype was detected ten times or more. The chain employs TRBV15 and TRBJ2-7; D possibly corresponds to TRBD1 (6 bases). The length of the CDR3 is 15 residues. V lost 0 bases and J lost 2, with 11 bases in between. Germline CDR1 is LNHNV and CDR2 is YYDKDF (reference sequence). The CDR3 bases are TGTGCCACCAGCAGAGAGCTCAGGGGCGCCTACGAGCAGTACTTC. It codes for CATSRELRGAYEQYF. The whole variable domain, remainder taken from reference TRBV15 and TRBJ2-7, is DAMVIQNPRYQVTQFGKPVTLSCSQTLNHNVMYWYQQKSSQAPKLLFHYYDKDFNNEADTPDNFQSRRPNTSFCFLDIRSPGLGDTAMYLCATSRELRGAYEQYFGPGTRLTVT.

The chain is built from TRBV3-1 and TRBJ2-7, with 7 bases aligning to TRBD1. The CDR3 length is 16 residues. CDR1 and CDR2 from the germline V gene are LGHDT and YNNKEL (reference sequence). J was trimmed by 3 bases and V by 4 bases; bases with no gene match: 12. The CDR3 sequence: CASSPAPTGANYEQYF. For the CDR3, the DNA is TGTGCCAGCAGCCCCGCCCCAACAGGGGCCAACTACGAGCAGTACTTC.

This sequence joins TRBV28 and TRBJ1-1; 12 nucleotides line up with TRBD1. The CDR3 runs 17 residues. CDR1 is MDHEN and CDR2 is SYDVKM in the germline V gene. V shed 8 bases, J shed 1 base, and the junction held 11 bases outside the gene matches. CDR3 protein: CASFPLRDRGQNTEAFF. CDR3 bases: TGTGCCAGCTTCCCCCTCCGGGACAGGGGGCAGAACACTGAAGCTTTCTTT.

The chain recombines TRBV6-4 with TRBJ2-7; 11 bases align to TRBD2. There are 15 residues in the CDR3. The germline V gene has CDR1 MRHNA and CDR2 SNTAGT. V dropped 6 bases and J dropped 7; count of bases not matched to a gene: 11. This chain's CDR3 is CASSETSGGNNEQYF. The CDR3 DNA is TGTGCCAGCAGCGAAACTAGCGGGGGTAACAATGAGCAGTACTTC.

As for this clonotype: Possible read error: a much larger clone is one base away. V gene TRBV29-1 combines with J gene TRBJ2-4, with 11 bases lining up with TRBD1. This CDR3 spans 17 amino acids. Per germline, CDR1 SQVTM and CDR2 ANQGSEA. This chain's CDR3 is CSVENSGTGGPKNVQYF. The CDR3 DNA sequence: TGCAGCGTTGAAAATTCGGGGACAGGGGGGCCCAAAAACGTTCAGTACTTC.

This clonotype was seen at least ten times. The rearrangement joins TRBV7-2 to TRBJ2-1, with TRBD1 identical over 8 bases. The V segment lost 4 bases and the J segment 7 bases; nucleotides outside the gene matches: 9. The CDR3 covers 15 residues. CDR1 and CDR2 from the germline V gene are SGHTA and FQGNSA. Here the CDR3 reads CASSSTGGSRNEQFF. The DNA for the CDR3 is TGTGCCAGCAGCTCTACAGGGGGGAGTAGAAATGAGCAGTTCTTC.

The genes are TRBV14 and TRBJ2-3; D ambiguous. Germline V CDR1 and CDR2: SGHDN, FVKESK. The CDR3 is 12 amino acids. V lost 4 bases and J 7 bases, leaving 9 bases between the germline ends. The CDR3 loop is CASSLVGHTQYF. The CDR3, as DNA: TGTGCCAGCAGCCTCGTAGGTCATACGCAGTATTTT.

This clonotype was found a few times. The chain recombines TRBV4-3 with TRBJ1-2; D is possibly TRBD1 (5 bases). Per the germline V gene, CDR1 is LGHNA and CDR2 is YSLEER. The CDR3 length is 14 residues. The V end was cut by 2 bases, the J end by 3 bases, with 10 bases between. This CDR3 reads CASSQTGGYYGYTF. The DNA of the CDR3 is TGCGCCAGCAGCCAAACCGGGGGGTACTATGGCTACACCTTC.

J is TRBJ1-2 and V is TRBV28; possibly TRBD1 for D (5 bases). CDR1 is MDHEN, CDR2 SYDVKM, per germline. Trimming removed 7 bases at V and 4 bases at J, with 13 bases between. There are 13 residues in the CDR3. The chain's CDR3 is CASTLTAIYGYTF. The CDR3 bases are TGTGCCAGCACCTTGACAGCGATCTATGGCTACACCTTC.

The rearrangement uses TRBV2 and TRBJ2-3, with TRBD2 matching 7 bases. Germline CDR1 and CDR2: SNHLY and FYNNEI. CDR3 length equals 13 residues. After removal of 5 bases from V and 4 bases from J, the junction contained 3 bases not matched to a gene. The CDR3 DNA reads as TGTGCCAGCAGTTACAGCGGGGCAGATACGCAGTATTTT. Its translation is CASSYSGADTQYF.

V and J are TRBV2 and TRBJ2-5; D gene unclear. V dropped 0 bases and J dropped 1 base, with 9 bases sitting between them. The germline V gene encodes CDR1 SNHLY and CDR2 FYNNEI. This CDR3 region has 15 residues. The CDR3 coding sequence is TGTGCCAGCAGTGAAGCGCTTCCAGGCCAAGAGACCCAGTACTTC. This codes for CASSEALPGQETQYF.

The CDR3 sequence: CASIGTGNTEAFF. The CDR3 DNA sequence: TGCGCCAGCATAGGGACAGGGAACACTGAAGCTTTCTTT. V usage is TRBV4-3 and J usage is TRBJ1-1; TRBD1 aligns across 8 bases. The CDR3 is 13 residues long. CDR1 is LGHNA and CDR2 is YSLEER in the germline V gene. V shed 7 bases, J shed 1 base, and the junction held 2 bases outside the gene matches.

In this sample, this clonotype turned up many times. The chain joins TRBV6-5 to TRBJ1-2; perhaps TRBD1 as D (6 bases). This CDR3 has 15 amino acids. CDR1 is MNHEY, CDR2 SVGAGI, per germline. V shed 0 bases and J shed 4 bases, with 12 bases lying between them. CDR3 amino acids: CASSYSPGVAYGYTF. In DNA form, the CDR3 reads TGTGCCAGCAGTTACTCGCCAGGGGTTGCCTATGGCTACACCTTC.

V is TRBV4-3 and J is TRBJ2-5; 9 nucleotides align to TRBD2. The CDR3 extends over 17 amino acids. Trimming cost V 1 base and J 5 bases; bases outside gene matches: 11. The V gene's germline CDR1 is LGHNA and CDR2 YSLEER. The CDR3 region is CASSQAVSAGGRETQYF. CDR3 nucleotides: TGCGCCAGCAGCCAAGCGGTTTCGGCGGGGGGGAGGGAGACCCAGTACTTC.

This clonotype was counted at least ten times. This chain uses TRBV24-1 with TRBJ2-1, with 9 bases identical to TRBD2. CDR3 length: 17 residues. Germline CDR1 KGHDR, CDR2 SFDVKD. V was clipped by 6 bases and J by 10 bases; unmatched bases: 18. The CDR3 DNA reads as TGTGCCACCAGTCTCTCCTGGGCTAGCGGGGATCGGGGCGAGCAGTTCTTC. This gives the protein CATSLSWASGDRGEQFF.

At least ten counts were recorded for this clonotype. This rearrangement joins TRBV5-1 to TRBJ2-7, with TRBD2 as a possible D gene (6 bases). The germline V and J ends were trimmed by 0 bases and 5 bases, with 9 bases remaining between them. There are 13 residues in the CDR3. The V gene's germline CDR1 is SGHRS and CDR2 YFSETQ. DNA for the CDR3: TGCGCCAGCAGCTTGGTTGCGGGAAACGAGCAGTACTTC. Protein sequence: CASSLVAGNEQYF.

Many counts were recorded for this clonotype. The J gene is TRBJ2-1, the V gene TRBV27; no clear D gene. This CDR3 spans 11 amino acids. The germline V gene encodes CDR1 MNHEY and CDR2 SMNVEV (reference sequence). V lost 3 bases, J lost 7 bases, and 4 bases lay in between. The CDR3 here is CASSLWNEQFF. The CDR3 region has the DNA TGTGCCAGCAGTTTGTGGAATGAGCAGTTCTTC.

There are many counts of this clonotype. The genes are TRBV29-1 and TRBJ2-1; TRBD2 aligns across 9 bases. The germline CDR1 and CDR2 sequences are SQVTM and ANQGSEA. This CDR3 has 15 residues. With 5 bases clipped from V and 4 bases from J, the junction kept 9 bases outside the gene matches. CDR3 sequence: CSVPIAGVMYNEQFF. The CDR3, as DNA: TGCAGCGTTCCGATAGCGGGGGTTATGTACAATGAGCAGTTCTTC.

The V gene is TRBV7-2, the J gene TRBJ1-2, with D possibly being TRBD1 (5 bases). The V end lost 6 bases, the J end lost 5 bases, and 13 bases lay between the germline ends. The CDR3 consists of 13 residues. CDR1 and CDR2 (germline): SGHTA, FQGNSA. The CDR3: CASSETGVYGYTF. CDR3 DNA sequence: TGTGCCAGCAGTGAAACGGGGGTATATGGCTACACCTTC.